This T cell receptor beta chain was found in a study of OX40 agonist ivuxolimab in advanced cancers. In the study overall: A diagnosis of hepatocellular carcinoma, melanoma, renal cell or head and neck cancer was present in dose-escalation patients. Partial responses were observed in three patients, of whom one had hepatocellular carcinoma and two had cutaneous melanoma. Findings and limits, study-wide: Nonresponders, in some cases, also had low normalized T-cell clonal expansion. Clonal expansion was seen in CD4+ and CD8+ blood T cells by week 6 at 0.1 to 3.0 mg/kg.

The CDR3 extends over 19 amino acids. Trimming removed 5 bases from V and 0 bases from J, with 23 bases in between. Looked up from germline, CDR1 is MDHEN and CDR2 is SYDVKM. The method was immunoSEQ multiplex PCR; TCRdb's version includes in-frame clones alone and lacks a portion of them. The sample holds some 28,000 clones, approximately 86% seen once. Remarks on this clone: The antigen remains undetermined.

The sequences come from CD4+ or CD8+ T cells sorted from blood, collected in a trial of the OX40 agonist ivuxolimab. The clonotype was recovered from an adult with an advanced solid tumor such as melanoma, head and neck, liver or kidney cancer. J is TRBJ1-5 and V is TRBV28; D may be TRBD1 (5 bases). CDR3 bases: TGTGCCAGCAGTCGGTCCGGGACTATACTCGGATATAGCAATCAGCCCCAGCATTTT. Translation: CASSRSGTILGYSNQPQHF.